The 17 T cell receptor beta chains below come from one sample, sequenced in a study of regulatory T cells in long-lasting Graves disease. iRepertoire HTBI primers and Arm-PCR of CDR3 regions built TCR beta libraries. TCRdb called the multiplex PCR reads again in MiXCR, with one record for every CDR3 protein. The data show about 660,000 distinct CDR3 sequences, about 30% seen once. Time point given: persistent/refractory GD, antithyroid drugs over 5 years with positive TRAb. PBMC RNA served as the TCR library source. This sample comprised peripheral blood mononuclear cells (PBMCs), obtained when the disease was refractory, from a patient treated with antithyroid drugs. The source of these receptors is a female donor with Graves disease.

The chain is built from TRBV27 and TRBJ1-6; possibly TRBD1 for D (5 bases). CDR1 and CDR2 from the germline V gene are MNHEY and SMNVEV (reference sequence). The CDR3 runs 16 residues. V dropped 2 bases and J dropped 1 base, with 9 bases sitting between them. This CDR3 reads CASSLMGGSYNSPLHF. CDR3 sequence (DNA): TGTGCCAGCAGTTTAATGGGGGGTTCCTATAATTCACCCCTCCACTTT.

The chain is built from TRBV29-1 and TRBJ1-2; perhaps TRBD1 as D (6 bases). Germline CDR1 is SQVTM and CDR2 is ANQGSEA. Trimming cost V 0 bases and J 5 bases, with 19 bases left between them. The CDR3 has 16 residues. The chain's CDR3 is CSVEDQRNRAGYGYTF. For the CDR3, the DNA is TGCAGCGTTGAAGATCAACGGAACAGGGCAGGGTATGGCTACACCTTC.

V usage is TRBV15 and J usage is TRBJ2-5; 9 nucleotides match TRBD2. Germline loops: CDR1 LNHNV, CDR2 YYDKDF (reference sequence). Trimming took 4 bases from V and 3 from J; bases not matched to a gene: 6. The CDR3 extends over 15 amino acids. The DNA for the CDR3 is TGTGCCACCAGCACGTTTAGCGGGAGAGAAGAGACCCAGTACTTC. This translates into CATSTFSGREETQYF.

The table lists this clonotype with a few counts. J is TRBJ1-1 and V is TRBV30; 7 nucleotides agree with TRBD1. V dropped 1 base and J dropped 11; count of bases not matched to a gene: 4. CDR3 length: 11 amino acids. In germline, CDR1 is GTSNPN, CDR2 SVGIG (reference sequence). CDR3 DNA sequence: TGTGCCTGGAGTGAAAGGGGGCTGGCTTTCTTT. Translation: CAWSERGLAFF.

The chain carries TRBV19 and TRBJ1-1; no clear D. V was trimmed by 6 bases and J by 0 bases, leaving 11 bases between them. Looked up from germline, CDR1 is LNHDA and CDR2 is SQIVND (reference sequence). CDR3 length: 14 amino acids. DNA of the CDR3: TGTGCCAGTAGCCGGGGAGACTTGAACACTGAAGCTTTCTTT. Its translation: CASSRGDLNTEAFF.

The V call is TRBV20-1, the J call TRBJ2-7, with 7 bases matching TRBD1. V lost 6 bases, J lost 5 bases, and 4 bases stayed unmatched. This CDR3 is 11 amino acids long. Germline CDR1 and CDR2: DFQATT and SNEGSKA (reference sequence). The CDR3 DNA sequence: TGCAGTGCACCCAGGGGGAACGAGCAGTACTTC. Encoded protein: CSAPRGNEQYF.

The V and J genes are TRBV9 and TRBJ1-6; D call uncertain. Trimming took off 7 bases at V and 7 bases at J, with 12 bases between the two ends. From germline, CDR1 is SGDLS and CDR2 YYNGEE. The CDR3 runs to 13 residues. The CDR3 here is CASGITGNSPLHF. The CDR3 DNA is TGTGCCAGCGGAATAACGGGGAATTCACCCCTCCACTTT.

The table lists this clonotype with many counts. The V gene is TRBV7-2, the J gene TRBJ2-5; 7 nucleotides agree with TRBD1. V trimming: 4 bases; J trimming: 4 bases; junction bases outside the gene matches: 6. The CDR3 contains 14 residues. CDR1 and CDR2 (germline): SGHTA, FQGNSA. CDR3 DNA: TGTGCCAGCAGCTCAGCGACAGGGCGAGAGACCCAGTACTTC. It encodes CASSSATGRETQYF.

The chain couples TRBV9 to TRBJ1-1, with D maybe TRBD1 (5 bases). CDR3 length equals 14 residues. Germline loops: CDR1 SGDLS, CDR2 YYNGEE. Trimming left V 3 bases short and J 0 bases short, with 9 bases between. The CDR3 loop reads CASSAGRMNTEAFF. The CDR3 nucleotides are TGTGCCAGCAGCGCGGGACGGATGAACACTGAAGCTTTCTTT.

The genes are TRBV11-1 and TRBJ1-2; 7 positions match TRBD1. This CDR3 has 15 residues. V shed 3 bases, J shed 5 bases, and the junction held 9 bases outside the gene matches. CDR1 is SGHAT and CDR2 is FQDESV in the germline V gene (reference sequence). For the CDR3, the DNA is TGTGCCAGCAGCTTTTCCGGGACAGCAAATTATGGCTACACCTTC. Translated, it gives CASSFSGTANYGYTF.

This clonotype was observed a handful of times. The gene calls are TRBV3-1 and TRBJ2-5; 15 bases are a match to TRBD2. CDR3 length: 16 residues. The germline gives CDR1 LGHDT, CDR2 YNNKEL (reference sequence). The V and J ends lost 1 base and 4 bases, in that order; junction bases with no gene match: 1. As DNA, the CDR3 is TGTGCCAGCAGCCAAGTGGGACTAGCGGGAGGAGAGACCCAGTACTTC. The encoded protein is CASSQVGLAGGETQYF.

This clonotype was seen only a few times. This chain links TRBV4-1 with TRBJ1-1; 7 positions match TRBD1. This CDR3 is 15 amino acids long. Germline CDR1 reads MGHRA; CDR2 reads YSYEKL. Germline trimming cut 0 bases from V and 4 bases from J; bases unmatched to any gene: 5. The chain's CDR3 is CASSQEETGFTEAFF. Written as DNA, the CDR3 is TGCGCCAGCAGCCAAGAAGAGACAGGGTTCACTGAAGCTTTCTTT.

This clonotype was detected only a few times. The rearrangement uses TRBV19 and TRBJ1-5, with 10 bases lining up with TRBD1. The CDR3 extends over 14 amino acids. The ends lost 2 bases at V and 9 bases at J; junction bases unmatched: 4. Germline loops: CDR1 LNHDA, CDR2 SQIVND (reference sequence). The CDR3 loop reads CASSIRGQGVPQHF. The CDR3 DNA follows: TGTGCCAGTAGTATACGCGGACAGGGGGTGCCCCAGCATTTT.

The rearrangement links TRBV6-4 to TRBJ1-1, with D hard to call. This CDR3 is 16 amino acids long. Germline lookup yields CDR1 MRHNA and CDR2 SNTAGT. Trimming removed 5 bases at V and 1 base at J, with 17 bases between. CDR3 sequence reads: CASSYPRDMANTEAFF. In DNA, the CDR3 is TGTGCCAGCAGTTACCCCCGGGATATGGCGAACACTGAAGCTTTCTTT.

The chain recombines TRBV19 with TRBJ1-1; 7 bases agree with TRBD1. Germline values: CDR1 LNHDA, CDR2 SQIVND (reference sequence). After removal of 2 bases from V and 0 bases from J, the junction contained 3 bases not matched to a gene. This CDR3 spans 15 amino acids. In DNA form, the CDR3 reads TGTGCCAGTAGTATACAACAGGGGATGAACACTGAAGCTTTCTTT. This translates into CASSIQQGMNTEAFF.

This clonotype was seen repeatedly, ten times or more. The chain employs TRBV2 and TRBJ1-5; 9 positions agree with TRBD1. The CDR3 totals 16 residues. The ends lost 3 bases at V and 2 bases at J; junction bases unmatched: 5. From germline, CDR1 is SNHLY and CDR2 FYNNEI. The CDR3 DNA is TGTGCCAGCAGTGATCCGGGACAGGGCGGCAATCAGCCCCAGCATTTT. Translated: CASSDPGQGGNQPQHF.

Comment on this clonotype: A much larger clone sits a single nucleotide away, making a read error possible. The genes are TRBV12-3 or TRBV12-4 and TRBJ1-1; the D is unclear. The length of the CDR3 is 12 residues. Between the trimmed V and J ends, which lost 6 bases and 6 bases, there was a span of 11 bases. The CDR3 sequence is CASSPDVPEAFF. The CDR3 DNA reads TGTGCCAGCAGCCCGGACGTCCCTGAAGCTTTCTTT.